A single sample gave rise to the 19 T cell receptor beta chains below, sequenced in a study of CD8+CD57+ T cells in acquired aplastic anemia. It was genomic DNA that served as the template for profiling TCR beta VDJ and CDR3. Each CDR3 protein is one row after TCRdb ran MiXCR on the reads. The sample contains a few hundred thousand distinct CDR3 sequences, roughly 33% of which appear only once. Sequences were obtained from sorted CD4+, CD8+, or CD8+CD57+ T cells (not recorded which) from PBMCs. These receptors were collected from a human donor in good health, serving as a control.

The V gene is TRBV10-3, the J gene TRBJ1-2, with a weak D call TRBD1 (6 bases). The CDR3 covers 16 residues. Trimming stripped 6 bases from V and 0 bases from J, with 17 bases between. Germline V gene sequence: CDR1 ENHRY, CDR2 SYGVKD. In DNA, the CDR3 is TGTGCCATCAGAGTACAGGGTACCCTAGCTAACTATGGCTACACCTTC. Protein: CAIRVQGTLANYGYTF.

The rearrangement joins TRBV15 to TRBJ2-7; tentatively, D is TRBD2 (7 bases). Germline CDR1 LNHNV, CDR2 YYDKDF (reference sequence). The CDR3 totals 16 residues. Trimming cost V 1 base and J 0 bases, with 13 bases left between them. The CDR3 protein is CATSRGGGTASYEQYF. CDR3 DNA: TGTGCCACCAGCAGAGGGGGGGGCACGGCCTCCTACGAGCAGTACTTC.

At least ten counts were recorded for this clonotype. V and J are TRBV7-9 and TRBJ2-7; D unclear. The CDR3 extends over 13 amino acids. V was cut by 4 bases and J by 7 bases, with 14 bases left in between. Looked up from germline, CDR1 is SEHNR and CDR2 is FQNEAQ (reference sequence). CDR3 sequence (DNA): TGTGCCAGCAGCTCGGAAGGGATGTGGGAGCAGTACTTC. Amino acid sequence: CASSSEGMWEQYF.

The sample holds many counts of this clonotype. The chain is built from TRBV2 and TRBJ2-3; no firm D call. CDR1 SNHLY and CDR2 FYNNEI come from the germline V gene. V lost 7 bases and J lost 0, with 8 bases in between. The CDR3 is 13 amino acids. CDR3 coding DNA: TGTGCCAGCATAGTGGGGAGCACAGATACGCAGTATTTT. As protein: CASIVGSTDTQYF.

This clonotype was recorded at least ten times. The V call is TRBV2, the J call TRBJ1-2; 8 nucleotides match TRBD1. This CDR3 has 15 amino acids. V trimming: 8 bases; J trimming: 7 bases; junction bases outside the gene matches: 15. The V gene's germline CDR1 is SNHLY and CDR2 FYNNEI. CDR3 DNA sequence: TGTGCCAGCCGAGAACAGGGGGGCGCGGTAGGTGGCTACACCTTC. This translates into CASREQGGAVGGYTF.

V gene TRBV5-1 combines with J gene TRBJ1-1, with D perhaps matching TRBD1 (5 bases). V was clipped by 6 bases and J by 5 bases, with 14 bases between them. The CDR3 runs to 13 residues. CDR1 and CDR2 from the germline V gene are SGHRS and YFSETQ. CDR3 sequence (DNA): TGCGCCAGCACTTGGGGGGGGGAAACTGAAGCTTTCTTT. Its translation is CASTWGGETEAFF.

This clonotype was recorded at least ten times. V gene TRBV5-1 combines with J gene TRBJ2-7; D perhaps matches TRBD1 (5 bases). Trimming left V 4 bases short and J 1 base short, with 15 bases between. This CDR3 spans 15 amino acids. Germline V lookup: CDR1 SGHRS, CDR2 YFSETQ. The CDR3 coding sequence is TGCGCCAGCAGCCAAGGGGTCCCGACATCCTACGAGCAGTACTTC. Its protein is CASSQGVPTSYEQYF.

The rearrangement uses TRBV5-1 and TRBJ1-1; D call uncertain. The V gene's germline CDR1 is SGHRS and CDR2 YFSETQ. V lost 4 bases and J 8 bases, leaving 21 bases between the germline ends. CDR3 size: 15 residues. The DNA for the CDR3 is TGCGCCAGCAGCCGAACTACGGATCTTACGCTCGAAGCTTTCTTT. It yields the protein CASSRTTDLTLEAFF.

Ten or more counts support this clonotype. J is TRBJ1-1 and V is TRBV13, with 8 bases identical to TRBD1. After removal of 4 bases from V and 5 bases from J, the junction contained 3 bases not matched to a gene. From germline, CDR1 is PRHDT and CDR2 FYEKMQ (reference sequence). This CDR3 comprises 13 residues. The CDR3 here is CASSSDRVTEAFF. CDR3 sequence (DNA): TGTGCCAGCAGCTCGGACAGGGTAACTGAAGCTTTCTTT.

This clonotype was counted only a few times. V is TRBV6-2 or TRBV6-3 and J is TRBJ2-1, with D possibly being TRBD2 (7 bases). This CDR3 comprises 16 residues. Germline CDR1 reads MNHEY; CDR2 reads SVGEGT. V was clipped by 4 bases and J by 5 bases, with 18 bases between them. CDR3 DNA sequence: TGTGCCAGCAGTTTCCGGGGGGCGGGATACCACAATGAGCAGTTCTTC. Amino acid sequence: CASSFRGAGYHNEQFF.

This clonotype turned up a few times. The chain uses TRBV6-1 and TRBJ2-4; D remains unclear. This CDR3 is built from 16 residues. Trimming took 4 bases from V and 5 from J, leaving 18 bases between them. CDR1 and CDR2 from the germline V gene are MNHNS and SASEGT. The DNA of the CDR3 is TGTGCCAGCAGTGCCCCGGTCCTAGGTTTCGAAAACATTCAGTACTTC. It specifies CASSAPVLGFENIQYF.

This clonotype has a count of ten or more. The chain is built from TRBV2 and TRBJ2-1; TRBD2 matches at 7 bases. Trimming took 4 bases from V and 4 from J; bases not matched to a gene: 4. Germline V gene data show CDR1 as SNHLY and CDR2 as FYNNEI. CDR3 length: 14 residues. CDR3 loop: CASSGTRAYNEQFF. The CDR3 coding sequence is TGTGCCAGCAGTGGGACTAGAGCTTACAATGAGCAGTTCTTC.

The chain employs TRBV4-1 and TRBJ1-3; 9 nucleotides agree with TRBD1. This CDR3 is 15 amino acids long. CDR1 is MGHRA, CDR2 YSYEKL, per germline. V dropped 4 bases and J dropped 2; count of bases not matched to a gene: 3. CDR3 DNA sequence: TGCGCCAGCAGCCTTACAGGGGGCCCTGGAAACACCATATATTTT. Encoded protein: CASSLTGGPGNTIYF.

This clonotype was seen repeatedly, ten times or more. This chain connects TRBV24-1 to TRBJ2-1, with D possibly being TRBD1 (5 bases). V lost 2 bases, J lost 3 bases, and 13 bases lay in between. The CDR3 contains 16 residues. Germline V gives CDR1 KGHDR, CDR2 SFDVKD. The chain's CDR3 is CATSDYRPGLYNEQFF. DNA of the CDR3: TGTGCCACCAGTGATTATCGCCCAGGGCTCTACAATGAGCAGTTCTTC.

Details on this clonotype: A read error may account for a junction end that differs from germline. CDR3 in amino acids: CDSSLFKRERPETQYF. As DNA, the CDR3 is TGTGACAGCAGCTTATTCAAGCGGGAGAGACCGGAGACCCAGTACTTC. The rearrangement joins TRBV7-3 to TRBJ2-5; 8 bases agree with TRBD2. The CDR3 is 16 residues long. The germline V gene has CDR1 SGHTA and CDR2 FQGTGA.

This clonotype was detected many times. The V call is TRBV3-1, the J call TRBJ2-7; D may be TRBD2 (5 bases). This CDR3 region has 13 residues. Looked up from germline, CDR1 is LGHDT and CDR2 is YNNKEL (reference sequence). V dropped 4 bases and J dropped 8 bases, with 15 bases sitting between them. The CDR3 sequence: CASSPQDGVQQYF. DNA of the CDR3: TGTGCCAGCAGCCCCCAGGACGGGGTACAGCAGTACTTC.

Comment on this clonotype: The germline gene is not matched at one end of the junction; a read error may be the cause. The rearrangement uses TRBV12-3 or TRBV12-4 and TRBJ1-4; no reliable D call. The length of the CDR3 is 14 residues. This CDR3 is CASSTRAQNEELFF. The CDR3 DNA reads TGTGCCAGCAGTACAAGGGCACAGAATGAAGAACTGTTTTTT.

Ten or more counts support this clonotype. V usage is TRBV4-2 and J usage is TRBJ2-6; maybe TRBD1 (6 bases). The V gene's germline CDR1 is LGHNA and CDR2 YNFKEQ. V was clipped by 4 bases and J by 2 bases, with 15 bases between them. The CDR3 totals 17 residues. The CDR3 sequence is CASSPQARGTGANVLTF. The CDR3 nucleotides read TGTGCCAGCAGCCCGCAGGCCAGGGGCACTGGGGCCAACGTCCTGACTTTC.

As to this clonotype: A read error is possible here, since a much larger clone lies one base away. The V call is TRBV20-1, the J call TRBJ1-1; D possibly corresponds to TRBD1 (5 bases). V lost 5 bases and J lost 5, with 12 bases in between. The CDR3 length is 12 residues. Germline values: CDR1 DFQATT, CDR2 SNEGSKA (reference sequence). In DNA form, the CDR3 reads TGCAGTGCTTTCTGGGGGGAGACTGAAGCTTTCTTT. It encodes CSAFWGETEAFF.